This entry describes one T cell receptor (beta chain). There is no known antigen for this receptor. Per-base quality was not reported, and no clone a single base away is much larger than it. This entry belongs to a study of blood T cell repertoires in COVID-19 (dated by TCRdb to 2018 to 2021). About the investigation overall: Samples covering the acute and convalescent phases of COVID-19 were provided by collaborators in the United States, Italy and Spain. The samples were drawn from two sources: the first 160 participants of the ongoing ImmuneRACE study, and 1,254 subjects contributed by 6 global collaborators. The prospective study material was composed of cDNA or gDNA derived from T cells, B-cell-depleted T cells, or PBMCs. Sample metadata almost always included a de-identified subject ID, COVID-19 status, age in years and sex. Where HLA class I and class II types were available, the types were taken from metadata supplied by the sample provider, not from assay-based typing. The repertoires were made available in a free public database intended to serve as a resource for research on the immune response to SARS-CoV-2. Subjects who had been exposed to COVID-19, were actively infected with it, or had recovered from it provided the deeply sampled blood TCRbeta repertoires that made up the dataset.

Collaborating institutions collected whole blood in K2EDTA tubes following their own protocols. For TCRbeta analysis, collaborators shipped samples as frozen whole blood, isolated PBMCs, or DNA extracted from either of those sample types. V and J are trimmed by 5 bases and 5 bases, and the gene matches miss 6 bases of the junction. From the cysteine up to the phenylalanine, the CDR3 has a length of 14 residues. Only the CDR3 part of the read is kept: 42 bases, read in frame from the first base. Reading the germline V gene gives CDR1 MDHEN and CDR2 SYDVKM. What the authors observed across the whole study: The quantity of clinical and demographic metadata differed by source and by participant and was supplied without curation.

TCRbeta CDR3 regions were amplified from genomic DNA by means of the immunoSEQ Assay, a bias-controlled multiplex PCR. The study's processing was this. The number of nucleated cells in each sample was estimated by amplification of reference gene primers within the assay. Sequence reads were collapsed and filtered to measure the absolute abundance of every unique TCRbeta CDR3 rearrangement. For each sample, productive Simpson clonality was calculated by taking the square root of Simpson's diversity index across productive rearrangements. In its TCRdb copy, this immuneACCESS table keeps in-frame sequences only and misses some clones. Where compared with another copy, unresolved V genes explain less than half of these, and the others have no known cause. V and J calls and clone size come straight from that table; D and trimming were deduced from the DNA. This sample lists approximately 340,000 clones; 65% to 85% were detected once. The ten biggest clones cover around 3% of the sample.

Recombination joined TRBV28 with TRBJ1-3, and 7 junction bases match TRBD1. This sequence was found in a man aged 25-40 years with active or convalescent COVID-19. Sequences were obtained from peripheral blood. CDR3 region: CASSQGGTRNTIYF. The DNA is TGTGCCAGCAGTCAAGGGGGCACGAGAAACACCATATATTTT.